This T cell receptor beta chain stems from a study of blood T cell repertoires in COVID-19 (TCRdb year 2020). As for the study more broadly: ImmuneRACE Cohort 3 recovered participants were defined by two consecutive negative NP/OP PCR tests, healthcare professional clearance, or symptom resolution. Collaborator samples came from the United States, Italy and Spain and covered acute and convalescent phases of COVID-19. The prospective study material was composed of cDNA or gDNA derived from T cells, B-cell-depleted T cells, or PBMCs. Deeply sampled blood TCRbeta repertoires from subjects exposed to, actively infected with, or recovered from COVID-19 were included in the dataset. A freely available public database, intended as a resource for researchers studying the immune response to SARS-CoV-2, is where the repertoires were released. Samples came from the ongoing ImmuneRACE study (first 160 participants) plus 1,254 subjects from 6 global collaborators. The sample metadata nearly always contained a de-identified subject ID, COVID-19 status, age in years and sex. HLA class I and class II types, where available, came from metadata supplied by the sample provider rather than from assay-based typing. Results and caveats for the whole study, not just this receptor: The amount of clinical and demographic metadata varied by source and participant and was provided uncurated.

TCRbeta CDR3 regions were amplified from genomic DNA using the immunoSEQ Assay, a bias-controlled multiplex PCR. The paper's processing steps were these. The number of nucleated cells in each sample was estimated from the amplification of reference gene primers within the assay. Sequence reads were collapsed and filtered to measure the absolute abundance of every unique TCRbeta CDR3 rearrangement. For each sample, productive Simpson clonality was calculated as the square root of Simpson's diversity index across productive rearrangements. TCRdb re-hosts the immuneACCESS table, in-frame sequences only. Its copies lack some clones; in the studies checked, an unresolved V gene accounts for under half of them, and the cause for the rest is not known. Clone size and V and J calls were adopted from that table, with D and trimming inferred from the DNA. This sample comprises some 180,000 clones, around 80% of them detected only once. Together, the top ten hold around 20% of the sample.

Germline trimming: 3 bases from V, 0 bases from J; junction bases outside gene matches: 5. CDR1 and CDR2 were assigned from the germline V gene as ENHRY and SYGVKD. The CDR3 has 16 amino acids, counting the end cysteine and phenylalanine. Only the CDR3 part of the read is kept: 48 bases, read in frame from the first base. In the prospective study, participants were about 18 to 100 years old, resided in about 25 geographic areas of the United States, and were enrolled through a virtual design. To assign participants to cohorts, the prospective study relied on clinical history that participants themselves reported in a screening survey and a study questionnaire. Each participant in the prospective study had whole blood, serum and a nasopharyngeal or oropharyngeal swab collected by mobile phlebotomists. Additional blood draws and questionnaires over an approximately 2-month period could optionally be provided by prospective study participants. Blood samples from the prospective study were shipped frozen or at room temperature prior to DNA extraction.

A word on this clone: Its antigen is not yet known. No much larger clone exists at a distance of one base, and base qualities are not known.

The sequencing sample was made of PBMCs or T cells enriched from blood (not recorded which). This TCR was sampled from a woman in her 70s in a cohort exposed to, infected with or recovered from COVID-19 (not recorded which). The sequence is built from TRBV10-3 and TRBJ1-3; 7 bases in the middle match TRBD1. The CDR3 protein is CAISDRTGFSGNTIYF. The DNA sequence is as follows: TGTGCCATCAGTGACAGGACAGGATTCTCTGGAAACACCATATATTTT.